This TCR beta chain was found in a study of beta chain features in type 1 diabetes. Using CD45RO/CCR7/CD25/CD127/CD95/CD27, CD4+ naive, central memory, regulatory and stem cell-like memory cells were sorted. Study conclusions and caveats: All four CD4+ subsets from Type 1 diabetes patients carried moderately but significantly shorter TCRB CDR3s. Unsettled here was the matter of whether HLA type influences TCRB rearrangement.

Germline values: CDR1 MNHNS, CDR2 SASEGT. J lost 0 bases, V lost 7 bases, and 5 bases had no gene match. The CDR3 extends over 14 amino acids. Concerning this clone itself: Its antigen is unidentified.

The investigators reverse transcribed all of the isolated RNA, so they sequenced expressed TCRB transcripts. Only in-frame clones appear in the TCRdb table, and some are missing; sequencing was by immunoSEQ multiplex PCR. The table includes tens of thousands of clones, roughly three fifths detected once. Material: Tregs from blood. The origin of this receptor is a woman under 30 in good health. The chain carries TRBV6-1 and TRBJ1-1; 7 positions match TRBD1. The CDR3 DNA sequence: TGTGCCAGCACCCCGACAGGGATGAACACTGAAGCTTTCTTT. Encoded protein: CASTPTGMNTEAFF.